This T cell receptor beta chain was sequenced for a study of sequential checkpoint blockade in melanoma. Turning to the study itself: Randomization was 1:1 between first-line nivolumab→ipilimumab and ipilimumab→nivolumab. After both sequences, patients received maintenance nivolumab.

Trimming pared 1 base from V and 7 bases from J, leaving 10 bases between. This CDR3 is 14 amino acids long. CDR1 and CDR2 from the germline V gene are MNHNS and SASEGT. The data were produced by immunoSEQ multiplex PCR, yet TCRdb's version contains in-frame clones alone and is incomplete. The sample shows approximately 10,000 clones, less than 80% of them seen only once. This clone was seen once. Documented treatment: randomized to nivolumab then ipilimumab (arm A) or the reverse (arm B). Patients had received no earlier DNA-damaging chemotherapy. Live CD3+CD8+ CD19− CD56− cells were sorted from PBMCs.

The chain recombines TRBV6-1 with TRBJ1-4, with D unresolved. The sequencing here drew on CD8+ T cells sorted from blood (inferred from file names), taken from a patient given nivolumab and ipilimumab in sequence. This clonotype originated in a human donor with melanoma. Written as DNA, the CDR3 is TGTGCCAGCAGTGAAGACAGCGAGGGTGAAAAACTGTTTTTT. It is translated as CASSEDSEGEKLFF.